This T cell receptor (beta chain) emerged from a study of cytomegalovirus exposure and HLA in healthy donors. 13 Jbeta primers and 60 Vbeta primers were used for the PCR. The table came from immunoSEQ multiplex PCR; TCRdb's copy has only in-frame clones and leaves some out. The repertoire includes approximately 190,000 clones, over 80% of them detected once, and less than 7% sits in the top ten. V lost 1 base to trimming and J lost 5 bases; unmatched junction nucleotides: 9. The CDR3 extends over 17 amino acids. The V gene's germline CDR1 is LGHNA and CDR2 YSLEER. The sequenced material came from PBMCs. The V and J genes are TRBV4-3 and TRBJ2-7, with 12 bases identical to TRBD2. The clonotype originates from a middle-aged man in good health and CMV-seropositive. Here the CDR3 reads CASSQVPLAGGRNEQYF. The CDR3 DNA reads TGCGCCAGCAGCCAAGTTCCACTAGCGGGGGGTAGAAACGAGCAGTACTTC.